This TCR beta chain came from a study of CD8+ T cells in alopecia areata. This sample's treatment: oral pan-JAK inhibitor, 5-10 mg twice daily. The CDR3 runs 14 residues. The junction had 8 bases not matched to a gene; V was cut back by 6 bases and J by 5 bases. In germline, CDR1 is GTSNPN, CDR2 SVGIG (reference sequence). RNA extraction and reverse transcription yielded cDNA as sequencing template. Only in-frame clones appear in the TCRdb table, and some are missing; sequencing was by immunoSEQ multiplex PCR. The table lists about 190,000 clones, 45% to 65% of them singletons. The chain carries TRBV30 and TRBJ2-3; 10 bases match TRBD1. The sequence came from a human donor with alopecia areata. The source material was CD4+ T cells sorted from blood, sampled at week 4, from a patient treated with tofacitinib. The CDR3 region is CACYPRTGGDTQYF. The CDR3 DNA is TGTGCCTGCTACCCCCGGACAGGGGGAGATACGCAGTATTTT.